This TCR beta chain came from a study of post-analysis software for immune sequencing data. The overall study: Included courses were relapsing-remitting and secondary progressive multiple sclerosis; progressive-relapsing multiple sclerosis was also included. Study conclusions and caveats: Higher frequency in patients than in controls was seen for about five TRBV segments, with TRBV5-6, TRBV5-1 and TRBV20-1 among them. Samples made in the same batch grouped tightly together by F measure.

The CDR3 has 15 amino acids. Germline CDR1 is SGHDN and CDR2 is FVKESK. Libraries were made from TCR beta cDNA, and they carried unique molecular identifiers. TCRdb ran MiXCR on the PCR reads and lists one entry per CDR3 protein. The table shows hundreds of thousands of distinct CDR3 sequences, with 55% to 60% occurring only once. Comments on this clonotype: The antigen remains unidentified. A read error may produce the germline difference seen at one junction end.

This TCR derives from a girl aged 2 to 9 with multiple sclerosis. Sequenced sample: blood. The chain joins TRBV14 to TRBJ2-1; 9 nucleotides line up with TRBD2. The CDR3 nucleotides are TGTGCCGGCAGCCAAGGGCTAGCGGGGAACAATGAGCAGTTCTTC. Its protein product is CAGSQGLAGNNEQFF.